Listed below are T cell receptor beta chains from one sample, sequenced in a study of blood T cell repertoires in COVID-19. TCRdb keeps only in-frame clones here, not all; method: immunoSEQ multiplex PCR. The repertoire holds a few hundred thousand clones, 75% to 90% seen once, with roughly 4.5% in the top ten. Sequences were obtained from PBMCs or T cells enriched from blood (not recorded which). These receptors originate from a young woman who had been exposed to COVID-19. Each CDR3 is given with its conserved first and last residue. Fields, in order: J gene, clone size, V gene, D gene, CDR3 protein, CDR3 DNA. A D gene is named only where the DNA matches it firmly. Size values are once, few and many counts, or a class for expanded clones, and some rows have none.

>TRBJ1-5|few|TRBV19|TRBD1
CASSPGQAINQPQHF
TGTGCCAGTAGCCCCGGACAGGCCATCAATCAGCCCCAGCATTTT
>TRBJ2-5|NA|TRBV6-5|NA
CASGRTGIETQYF
TGTGCCAGCGGACGAACAGGGATTGAGACCCAGTACTTC
>TRBJ1-1|NA|TRBV9|NA
CASSDLRATGTEAFF
TGTGCCAGCAGCGATCTCAGGGCTACTGGCACTGAAGCTTTCTTT
>TRBJ1-2|NA|TRBV10-1|NA
CASSEGHDYGYTF
TGCGCCAGCAGTGAGGGGCACGACTATGGCTACACCTTC
>TRBJ2-3|NA|TRBV1|NA
CTSSLPPAPSGASADTQYF
TGCACCAGCAGCCTACCGCCCGCGCCTAGCGGTGCTTCTGCAGATACGCAGTATTTT
>TRBJ2-3|NA|TRBV9|NA
CASSIQSTDTQYF
TGTGCCAGCAGCATACAGAGCACAGATACGCAGTATTTT
>TRBJ2-3|NA|TRBV5-1|TRBD1
CASRQGVGTDTQYF
TGCGCCAGCCGACAGGGGGTGGGCACAGATACGCAGTATTTT
>TRBJ1-1|NA|TRBV7-9|NA
CASRVVGNTEAFF
TGTGCCAGCAGGGTGGTCGGGAACACTGAAGCTTTCTTT
>TRBJ1-2|NA|TRBV5-6|NA
CASSSGSNYGYTF
TGTGCCAGCAGCTCGGGATCCAACTATGGCTACACCTTC
>TRBJ2-5|NA|TRBV9|NA
CASSMTSQETQYF
TGTGCCAGCAGTATGACTAGTCAAGAGACCCAGTACTTC
>TRBJ1-2|NA|TRBV5-1|NA
CASSLDSYGYTF
TGCGCCAGCAGCTTGGACTCCTATGGCTACACCTTC
>TRBJ2-2|NA|TRBV7-8|TRBD1
CASSLATGGNTGELFF
TGTGCCAGCAGCTTAGCGACAGGGGGCAACACCGGGGAGCTGTTTTTT
>TRBJ1-2|few|TRBV7-2|TRBD1
CASSSRGNYGYTF
TGTGCCAGCAGCTCCAGGGGGAACTATGGCTACACCTTC
>TRBJ1-6|NA|TRBV7-9|NA
CASSLTGLGGSPLHF
TGTGCCAGCAGCCTCACGGGCCTCGGGGGTTCACCCCTCCACTTT
>TRBJ1-2|NA|TRBV5-4|NA
CASTLGGGTTGYGYTF
TGTGCCAGCACCCTCGGGGGGGGGACCACGGGCTATGGCTACACCTTC
>TRBJ1-5|NA|TRBV2|TRBD1
CASRTDRSQPQHF
TGTGCCAGCAGGACGGACAGGAGTCAGCCCCAGCATTTT
>TRBJ2-7|NA|TRBV6-6|TRBD1
CASNHRGTAQYF
TGTGCCAGCAACCACAGGGGTACGGCGCAGTACTTC
>TRBJ1-2|NA|TRBV5-1|TRBD1
CASSLQTGVGYTF
TGCGCCAGCAGCCTACAGACAGGGGTTGGCTACACCTTC
>TRBJ1-6|NA|TRBV27|NA
CASSLRSSYNSPLHF
TGTGCCAGCAGTTTACGGAGCTCCTATAATTCACCCCTCCACTTT
>TRBJ1-2|NA|TRBV10-3|TRBD1
CAITGTGDDYGYTF
TGTGCCATCACTGGGACAGGGGATGACTATGGCTACACCTTC
>TRBJ1-5|NA|TRBV29-1|TRBD1
CSVADRANQPQHF
TGCAGCGTTGCTGACAGGGCCAATCAGCCCCAGCATTTT
>TRBJ1-1|few|TRBV9|NA
CASSVDLRTVNTEAFF
TGTGCCAGCAGCGTAGATCTAAGGACAGTGAACACTGAAGCTTTCTTT
>TRBJ2-7|NA|TRBV3-1/TRBV3-2|TRBD2
CASSQDGGSEQYF
TGTGCCAGCAGCCAAGACGGGGGGAGCGAGCAGTACTTC
>TRBJ2-7|NA|TRBV27|TRBD1
CASSLTGSREQYF
TGTGCCAGCAGTCTGACAGGGAGTAGGGAGCAGTACTTC
>TRBJ2-1|NA|TRBV24-1|NA
CATSEYYHNEQFF
TGTGCCACCAGTGAGTACTACCACAATGAGCAGTTCTTC
>TRBJ1-5|NA|TRBV20-1|NA
CSASSQEANQPQHF
TGCAGTGCTAGTAGCCAGGAGGCGAATCAGCCCCAGCATTTT
>TRBJ1-2|NA|TRBV18|NA
CASSPGQDGYTF
TGTGCCAGCTCACCGGGGCAGGATGGCTACACCTTC
>TRBJ2-7|NA|TRBV9|TRBD1
CASSLGQGGVEQYF
TGTGCCAGCAGCCTCGGACAGGGGGGCGTCGAGCAGTACTTC
>TRBJ1-1|once|TRBV18|NA
CASSPRQDLNTEAFF
TGTGCCAGCTCACCACGACAGGACTTGAACACTGAAGCTTTCTTT
>TRBJ2-7|NA|TRBV5-1|TRBD2
CASSWPAGGPSYEQYF
TGCGCCAGCAGCTGGCCAGCGGGGGGGCCCTCCTACGAGCAGTACTTC
>TRBJ2-1|NA|TRBV19|NA
CASRTYNEQFF
TGTGCCAGTAGAACATACAATGAGCAGTTCTTC
>TRBJ1-6|few|TRBV28|TRBD1
CASSARGRRSPLHF
TGTGCCAGCAGTGCCAGGGGGCGGCGTTCACCCCTCCACTTT
>TRBJ1-5|NA|TRBV15|NA
CATSRAPAQDQPQHF
TGTGCCACCAGCAGAGCCCCGGCCCAGGATCAGCCCCAGCATTTT
>TRBJ2-5|NA|TRBV24-1|TRBD1
CATRKGTGGFGETQYF
TGTGCCACCAGGAAGGGCACAGGGGGGTTTGGAGAGACCCAGTACTTC
>TRBJ1-2|NA|TRBV6-5|TRBD1
CASRQTGGDYGYTF
TGTGCCAGCAGACAGACAGGGGGCGACTATGGCTACACCTTC
>TRBJ2-1|NA|TRBV14|NA
CASSQDETATGDEQFF
TGTGCCAGCAGCCAAGATGAGACAGCCACAGGCGATGAGCAGTTCTTC
>TRBJ2-5|few|TRBV7-3|NA
CASSFAGGETQYF
TGTGCCAGCAGCTTTGCCGGGGGAGAGACCCAGTACTTC
>TRBJ1-2|NA|TRBV27|NA
CASSDSYQPPGYGYTF
TGTGCCAGCAGTGACTCCTACCAGCCCCCAGGGTATGGCTACACCTTC
>TRBJ1-1|NA|TRBV7-2|TRBD1
CASSKDRGLWNTEAFF
TGTGCCAGCAGCAAGGACAGGGGGCTTTGGAACACTGAAGCTTTCTTT
>TRBJ1-6|NA|TRBV5-4|NA
CASSLAGQPNSPLHF
TGTGCCAGCAGCTTGGCCGGACAGCCGAATTCACCCCTCCACTTT
>TRBJ2-7|NA|TRBV7-3|NA
CASSQTALGEQYF
TGTGCCAGCAGCCAGACAGCTCTCGGCGAGCAGTACTTC
>TRBJ1-2|NA|TRBV25-1|TRBD1
CASRREGGSYGYTF
TGTGCCAGCAGGAGGGAAGGGGGCAGCTATGGCTACACCTTC
>TRBJ1-3|NA|TRBV5-1|NA
CASSSDGNTIYF
TGCGCCAGCAGCTCAGATGGAAACACCATATATTTT
>TRBJ1-1|NA|TRBV6-5|NA
CASRYQGANTEAFF
TGTGCCAGCCGTTACCAAGGGGCGAACACTGAAGCTTTCTTT
>TRBJ1-1|NA|TRBV24-1|TRBD1
CANSQGMNTEAFF
TGTGCCAACTCACAGGGGATGAACACTGAAGCTTTCTTT
>TRBJ2-5|NA|TRBV5-1|NA
CASSLVTEPETQYF
TGCGCCAGCAGCTTGGTTACTGAACCGGAGACCCAGTACTTC
>TRBJ1-1|NA|TRBV4-2|NA
CASSRPEGAITEAFF
TGTGCCAGCAGCCGACCGGAAGGGGCGATCACTGAAGCTTTCTTT
>TRBJ1-4|NA|TRBV5-1|NA
CASSQGGTNEKLFF
TGCGCCAGCAGCCAAGGAGGGACTAATGAAAAACTGTTTTTT
>TRBJ2-3|NA|TRBV19|NA
CASSKTDSTDTQYF
TGTGCCAGTAGTAAGACAGACTCCACAGATACGCAGTATTTT
>TRBJ1-5|few|TRBV6-5|NA
CASSYHGGQPQHF
TGTGCCAGCAGTTATCACGGCGGGCAGCCCCAGCATTTT
>TRBJ1-1|NA|TRBV28|TRBD1
CASTLLTGATEAFF
TGTGCCAGCACCCTCCTAACAGGGGCCACTGAAGCTTTCTTT